This TCR beta chain originates from a study of blood T cell repertoires in COVID-19. As processed by the authors: The authors estimated nucleated cell counts from reference gene primer amplification. Clones were read by immunoSEQ multiplex PCR, and TCRdb kept only the in-frame ones, dropping some. The V and J calls and clone size come from that table; D and trimming were worked out from the DNA. The data hold under 200,000 clones, with 85% to 90% observed a single time. V was clipped by 0 bases and J by 5 bases, with 11 bases between them. This CDR3 is 14 amino acids long. Sequenced input: peripheral blood. The source of this sequence is a man aged 40-49 years with active or convalescent COVID-19. The chain links TRBV23-1 to TRBJ2-7; D is perhaps TRBD1 (5 bases). TRBV23-1 is treated as an ORF (open reading frame) with a function not yet certain. The CDR3 DNA is TGCGCCAGCAGTCAATCGGGCAGGGTCCACGAGCAGTACTTC. Protein: CASSQSGRVHEQYF.